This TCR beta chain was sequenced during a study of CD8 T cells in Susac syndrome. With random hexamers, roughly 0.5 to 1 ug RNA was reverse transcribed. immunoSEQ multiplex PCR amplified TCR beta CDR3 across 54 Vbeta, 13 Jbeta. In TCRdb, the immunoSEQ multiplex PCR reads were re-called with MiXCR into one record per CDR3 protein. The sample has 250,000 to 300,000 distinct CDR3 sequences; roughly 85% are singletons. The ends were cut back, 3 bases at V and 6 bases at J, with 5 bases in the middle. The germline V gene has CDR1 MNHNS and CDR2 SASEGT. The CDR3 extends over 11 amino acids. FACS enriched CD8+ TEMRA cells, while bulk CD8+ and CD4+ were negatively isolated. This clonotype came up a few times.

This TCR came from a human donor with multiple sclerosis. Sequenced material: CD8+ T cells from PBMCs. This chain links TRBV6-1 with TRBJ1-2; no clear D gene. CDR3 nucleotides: TGTGCCAGCAGTGACCCAAATGGCTACACCTTC. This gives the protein CASSDPNGYTF.